This TCR beta chain stems from a study of blood T cell repertoires in COVID-19. Study-wide background: The United States, Italy and Spain were the sources of the acute and convalescent COVID-19 samples.

TCRdb's table, derived via immunoSEQ multiplex PCR, lists solely in-frame clones and lacks some. The sample records about 100,000 clones, more than 65% being singletons. The CDR3 spans 15 residues. Trimming at V came to 10 bases and at J to 8 bases, leaving 15 bases not matched to a gene. CDR1 and CDR2 from the germline V gene are LNHDA and SQIVND (reference sequence). The chain couples TRBV19 to TRBJ2-1; 9 bases match TRBD1. The sample was peripheral blood. The TCR originated in a woman in her 70s with acute or convalescent COVID-19. CDR3 in amino acids: CATRTGTGRGHEQFF. CDR3 bases: TGTGCCACCCGAACCGGGACAGGGAGAGGTCATGAGCAGTTCTTC. Full variable domain (outside the CDR3, taken from reference TRBV19 and TRBJ2-1): DGGITQSPKYLFRKEGQNVTLSCEQNLNHDAMYWYRQDPGQGLRLIYYSQIVNDFQKGDIAEGYSVSREKKESFPLTVTSAQKNPTAFYLCATRTGTGRGHEQFFGPGTRLTVL.